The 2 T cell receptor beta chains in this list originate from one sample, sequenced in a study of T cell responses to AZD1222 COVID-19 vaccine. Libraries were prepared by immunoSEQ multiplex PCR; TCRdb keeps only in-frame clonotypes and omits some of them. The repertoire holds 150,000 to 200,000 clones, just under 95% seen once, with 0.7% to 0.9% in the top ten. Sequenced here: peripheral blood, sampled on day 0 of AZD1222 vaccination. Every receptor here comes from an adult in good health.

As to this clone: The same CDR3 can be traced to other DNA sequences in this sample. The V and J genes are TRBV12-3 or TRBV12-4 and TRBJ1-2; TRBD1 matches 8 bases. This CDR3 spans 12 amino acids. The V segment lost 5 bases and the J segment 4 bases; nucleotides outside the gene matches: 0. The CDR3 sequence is CASSGQGYGYTF. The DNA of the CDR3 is TGTGCCAGCAGTGGACAGGGCTATGGCTACACCTTC.

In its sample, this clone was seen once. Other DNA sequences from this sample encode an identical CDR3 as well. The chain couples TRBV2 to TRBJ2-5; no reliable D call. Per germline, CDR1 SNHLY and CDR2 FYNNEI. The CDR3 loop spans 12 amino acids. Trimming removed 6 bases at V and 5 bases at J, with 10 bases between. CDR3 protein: CASRRVSETQYF. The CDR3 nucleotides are TGTGCCAGCAGACGAGTTTCCGAGACCCAGTACTTC.